The 7 T cell receptor beta chains given below trace back to one sample, sequenced in a study of response to subunit inactivated influenza vaccine. TCRdb redid the calling of the RT-PCR reads with MiXCR, one entry per CDR3 protein. The sample has about 500,000 distinct CDR3 sequences, roughly 7.6% seen once. This specimen was PBMCs from blood, taken roughly 24 months after vaccination. The receptors shown here come from a man between 50 and 75 years old who received an inactivated influenza vaccine.

The rearrangement uses TRBV7-2 and TRBJ2-3; D unclear. Germline V gene data show CDR1 as SGHTA and CDR2 as FQGNSA. CDR3 length equals 14 residues. Trimming took off 5 bases at V and 6 bases at J, with 15 bases between the two ends. The CDR3 protein is CASSAALSQDTQYF. As DNA, the CDR3 is TGTGCCAGCAGCGCAGCCTTAAGTCAGGATACGCAGTATTTT.

The chain combines TRBV15 with TRBJ2-2; a possible D gene is TRBD2 (6 bases). Per germline, CDR1 LNHNV and CDR2 YYDKDF (reference sequence). The CDR3 has 16 residues. V was pared by 0 bases and J by 2 bases, with 10 bases between. CDR3 DNA sequence: TGTGCCACCAGCAGAGATGTTAGCGGCAACACCGGGGAGCTGTTTTTT. Translating gives CATSRDVSGNTGELFF. The full variable domain, rest sourced from reference TRBV15 and TRBJ2-2, is DAMVIQNPRYQVTQFGKPVTLSCSQTLNHNVMYWYQQKSSQAPKLLFHYYDKDFNNEADTPDNFQSRRPNTSFCFLDIRSPGLGDTAMYLCATSRDVSGNTGELFFGEGSRLTVL.

The chain couples TRBV2 to TRBJ2-2; D call uncertain. The CDR3 extends over 15 amino acids. Germline loops: CDR1 SNHLY, CDR2 FYNNEI. Trimming took off 2 bases at V and 3 bases at J, with 10 bases between the two ends. CDR3 bases: TGTGCCAGCAGTGAATTTAGCCCCGACACCGGGGAGCTGTTTTTT. This sequence encodes CASSEFSPDTGELFF.

This CDR3 reads CASSNGGVTEAFF. The CDR3 nucleotides read TGTGCCAGCAGTAACGGAGGGGTAACTGAAGCTTTCTTT. The chain uses TRBV7-2 and TRBJ1-1; weak D call: TRBD1 (5 bases). The CDR3 covers 13 residues. Germline V gene lookup returns CDR1 SGHTA and CDR2 FQGNSA. With 6 bases removed from V and 5 bases from J, the gap between germline ends came to 13 bases. The variable domain in full, with the rest retrieved from reference TRBV7-2 and TRBJ1-1, is GAGVSQSPSNKVTEKGKDVELRCDPISGHTALYWYRQSLGQGLEFLIYFQGNSAPDKSGLPSDRFSAERTGGSVSTLTIQRTQQEDSAVYLCASSNGGVTEAFFGQGTRLTVV.

The chain carries TRBV19 and TRBJ2-5, with 8 bases that match TRBD2. This CDR3 has 16 amino acids. Germline loops: CDR1 LNHDA, CDR2 SQIVND (reference sequence). V trimming: 6 bases; J trimming: 2 bases; junction bases outside the gene matches: 11. The CDR3 nucleotides read TGTGCCAGTAGGGGAATAGCGGGGCGTCTTCAAGAGACCCAGTACTTC. Translated, it gives CASRGIAGRLQETQYF.

Written as DNA, the CDR3 is TGCGCCAGCAGCCAAATTGCGGGGGGGAACTACGAGCAGTACTTC. This translates into CASSQIAGGNYEQYF. The gene calls are TRBV4-1 and TRBJ2-7; 9 bases are shared with TRBD2. The ends lost 2 bases at V and 3 bases at J; junction bases unmatched: 5. From germline, CDR1 is MGHRA and CDR2 YSYEKL. The CDR3 runs to 15 residues.

The rearrangement joins TRBV20-1 to TRBJ2-5, with 7 bases aligning to TRBD1. In germline, CDR1 is DFQATT, CDR2 SNEGSKA (reference sequence). The length of the CDR3 is 14 residues. V trimming: 4 bases; J trimming: 5 bases; junction bases outside the gene matches: 10. The CDR3 protein is CSATPQGRWETQYF. CDR3 sequence (DNA): TGCAGTGCTACACCACAGGGGCGGTGGGAGACCCAGTACTTC.